This entry describes one TCR beta chain. Its antigen is not known. The CDR3 runs to 14 residues. The germline V and J ends were trimmed by 6 bases and 4 bases, with 15 bases remaining between them. Germline V gives CDR1 MNHNS, CDR2 SASEGT. The data were taken from a study of a mutant IDH1 vaccine in newly diagnosed glioma. The wider study: Treated individuals were about 60% male and approximately 40% female, averaging about 40 years of age. Study outcomes and limitations: Immune responses induced by the vaccine were seen in around 93% of patients, spanning multiple MHC alleles.

Method: immunoSEQ multiplex PCR; TCRdb's copy keeps in-frame clones and lacks some. The sample gives around 37,000 clones, just under 95% of which show up once; 15% to 20% is in the top ten. The time point is: baseline, week 1 (first vaccination visit). As to treatment: pre-vaccination baseline after standard-of-care therapy. There were new WHO grade 3 or 4 astrocytomas in the donors, and these were IDH1-mutant and ATRX-lost. The V and J genes are TRBV6-1 and TRBJ2-5; D might be TRBD2 (6 bases). The input for sequencing was PBMCs, taken from a glioma patient treated with radiotherapy, temozolomide or both. This clonotype originated in a young man with glioma. CDR3 in amino acids: CASRKGQEGETQYF. The CDR3 coding sequence is TGTGCCAGCAGAAAGGGGCAGGAGGGAGAGACCCAGTACTTC.